The rows below give T cell receptor beta chains drawn from one sample of a study of shared clonotypes between healthy human individuals. The protocol was immunoSEQ multiplex PCR, while the TCRdb copy is restricted to in-frame clones and leaves out a portion. This repertoire shows hundreds of thousands of clones, 95% found once; its top ten account for roughly 0.1%. The sequenced sample consisted of naive CD8+ T cells sorted from blood. The receptors stem from a woman in her twenties or thirties in good health. Both conserved end residues are part of each CDR3. The D gene is left open where the match is weak.

J gene: TRBJ2-1; D gene: .; V gene: TRBV7-9; CDR3 DNA: TGTGCCAGCAGATCAGGGCAGGGCGGGGGCTTAAATGAGCAGTTCTTC; CDR3 protein: CASRSGQGGGLNEQFF
J gene: TRBJ2-7; D gene: .; V gene: TRBV27; CDR3 DNA: TGTGCCAGCAGTTTATCTGAGGGGGGCGAGCAGTACTTC; CDR3 protein: CASSLSEGGEQYF
J gene: TRBJ2-1; D gene: .; V gene: TRBV28; CDR3 DNA: TGTGCCAGCAGTCCTCGGAGCTCCTACAATGAGCAGTTCTTC; CDR3 protein: CASSPRSSYNEQFF
J gene: TRBJ1-4; D gene: .; V gene: TRBV29-1; CDR3 DNA: TGCAGCGTTGTGGTACCTGAAACTGGAGATGAAAAACTGTTTTTT; CDR3 protein: CSVVVPETGDEKLFF
J gene: TRBJ2-1; D gene: .; V gene: TRBV18; CDR3 DNA: TGTGCCAGCTCACCGGGCGCGACCCTAGACAATGAGCAGTTCTTC; CDR3 protein: CASSPGATLDNEQFF
J gene: TRBJ1-1; D gene: .; V gene: TRBV7-2; CDR3 DNA: TGTGCCAGCAGCCACCCGCTTTGGGACCGATACACTGAAGCTTTCTTT; CDR3 protein: CASSHPLWDRYTEAFF
J gene: TRBJ1-1; D gene: TRBD1; V gene: TRBV7-9; CDR3 DNA: TGTGCCAGCAGCTTAGCTCCAGGGGGGAACACTGAAGCTTTCTTT; CDR3 protein: CASSLAPGGNTEAFF
J gene: TRBJ2-3; D gene: .; V gene: TRBV7-9; CDR3 DNA: TGTGCCAGCAGCTTGATGTGGACTTCCACAGATACGCAGTATTTT; CDR3 protein: CASSLMWTSTDTQYF
J gene: TRBJ1-5; D gene: .; V gene: TRBV27; CDR3 DNA: TGTGCCAGCAGTTTATCGGGGGGAGGAAGGCAGCCCCAGCATTTT; CDR3 protein: CASSLSGGGRQPQHF
J gene: TRBJ2-2; D gene: .; V gene: TRBV4-1; CDR3 DNA: TGCGCCAGCAGCCAAGATCCAGAGCCGAACACCGGGGAGCTGTTTTTT; CDR3 protein: CASSQDPEPNTGELFF
J gene: TRBJ2-2; D gene: .; V gene: TRBV5-1; CDR3 DNA: TGCGCCAGCAGCCTCACGAGGGGCGGGGAGCTGTTTTTT; CDR3 protein: CASSLTRGGELFF
J gene: TRBJ1-1; D gene: TRBD1; V gene: TRBV4-1; CDR3 DNA: TGCGCCAGCAGCCAGTTACAGGGGTTGAACACTGAAGCTTTCTTT; CDR3 protein: CASSQLQGLNTEAFF
J gene: TRBJ1-3; D gene: .; V gene: TRBV6-1; CDR3 DNA: TGTGCCAGCGGTAGGTCTTCTGGAAACACCATATATTTT; CDR3 protein: CASGRSSGNTIYF
J gene: TRBJ2-1; D gene: .; V gene: TRBV13; CDR3 DNA: TGTGCCAGCAGCTTAGGAAGGAACACAAACAATGAGCAGTTCTTC; CDR3 protein: CASSLGRNTNNEQFF
J gene: TRBJ2-6; D gene: TRBD2; V gene: TRBV7-9; CDR3 DNA: TGTGCCAGCAGGCGTCGGGGGGCTGGGGCCAACGTCCTGACTTTC; CDR3 protein: CASRRRGAGANVLTF